The source of this TCR beta chain is a study of cytomegalovirus exposure and HLA in healthy donors. V lost 6 bases, J lost 8 bases, and 1 base stayed unmatched. Looked up from germline, CDR1 is SQVTM and CDR2 is ANQGSEA. The CDR3 sequence is 11 residues long. The PCR ran on 60 Vbeta and 13 Jbeta primers. The repertoire was sequenced with immunoSEQ multiplex PCR; TCRdb's copy has only in-frame clones and lacks some. Of some 63,000 clones in the sample, 75% to 85% were seen once. This clone was observed a handful of times. This clonotype was obtained from a woman between 40 and 55 years old in good health and CMV-seronegative. This chain uses TRBV29-1 with TRBJ2-1; 10 bases map to TRBD1. Sequencing was done on a sample of PBMCs. CDR3 sequence: CSVGTGDEQFF. The DNA for the CDR3 is TGCAGCGTGGGGACAGGGGATGAGCAGTTCTTC.